The text below deals with one TCR beta chain. Its specificity is unknown. One end of the junction fails to match germline, which may point to a read error. The data belong to a study of T cell clonotyping in hematopoietic cell transplantation. Turning to the study itself: Recipients' pretransplant samples followed cytoreduction.

Time point in this sample: recipient sample about 28 days before transplant, after cytoreduction. Whole-study findings and limits: After transplant, recipient diversity fell while pathologically expanded clonotypes grew through day 180. Few recipient clonotypes overlapped donors; over 97% were de novo at given depth.

The length of the CDR3 is 17 residues. Germline CDR1 SGHDN, CDR2 FVKESK. Using immunoSEQ multiplex PCR, the repertoire was profiled, and TCRdb retains in-frame clones only, with some absent. The data hold fewer than 8,500 clones, with 95% to 97% observed a single time. The source of this sequence is a man between 70 and 80 years old with acute myeloid leukemia. Some clones in this sample may be carry-over from other donors' samples. This chain links TRBV14 with TRBJ2-3; 13 nucleotides line up with TRBD2. Sequencing was performed on peripheral blood mononuclear cells, taken before stem cell transplant. The DNA for the CDR3 is TGTGCCAGCAGCCAGAGAAGGACTAGCGGGAGCATAGATACGCAGTATTTT. Its protein is CASSQRRTSGSIDTQYF.